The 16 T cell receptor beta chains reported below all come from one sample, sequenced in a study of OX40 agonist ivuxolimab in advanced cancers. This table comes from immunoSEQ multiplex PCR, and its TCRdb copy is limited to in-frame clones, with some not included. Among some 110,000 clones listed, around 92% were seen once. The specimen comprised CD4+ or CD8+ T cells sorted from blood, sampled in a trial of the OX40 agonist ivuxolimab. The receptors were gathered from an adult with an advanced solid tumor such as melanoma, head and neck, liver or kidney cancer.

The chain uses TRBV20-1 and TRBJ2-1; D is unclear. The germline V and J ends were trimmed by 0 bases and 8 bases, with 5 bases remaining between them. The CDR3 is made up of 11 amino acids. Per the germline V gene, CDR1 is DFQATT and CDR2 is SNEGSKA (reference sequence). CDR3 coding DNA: TGCAGTGCTAGAGATGGGCATGAGCAGTTCTTC. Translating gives CSARDGHEQFF.

The CDR3 sequence is CASSPDGTVYGYTF. CDR3 DNA: TGTGCCAGCAGCCCCGACGGTACAGTCTATGGCTACACCTTC. This sequence joins TRBV7-8 and TRBJ1-2, with D uncertain. V dropped 5 bases and J dropped 4 bases, with 14 bases sitting between them. Germline V gene sequence: CDR1 SGHVS, CDR2 FQNEAQ. The CDR3 extends over 14 amino acids. The variable domain in full, with the rest retrieved from reference TRBV7-8 and TRBJ1-2, is GAGVSQSPRYKVAKRGQDVALRCDPISGHVSLFWYQQALGQGPEFLTYFQNEAQLDKSGLPSDRFFAERPEGSVSTLKIQRTQQEDSAVYLCASSPDGTVYGYTFGSGTRLTVV.

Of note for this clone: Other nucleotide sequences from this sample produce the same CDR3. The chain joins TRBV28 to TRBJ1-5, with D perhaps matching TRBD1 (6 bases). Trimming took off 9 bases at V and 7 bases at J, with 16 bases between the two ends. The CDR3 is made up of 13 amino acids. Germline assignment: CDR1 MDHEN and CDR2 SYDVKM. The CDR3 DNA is TGTGCCAGTTTGGAACAGGGTGGCCAGCCCCAGCATTTT. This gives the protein CASLEQGGQPQHF.

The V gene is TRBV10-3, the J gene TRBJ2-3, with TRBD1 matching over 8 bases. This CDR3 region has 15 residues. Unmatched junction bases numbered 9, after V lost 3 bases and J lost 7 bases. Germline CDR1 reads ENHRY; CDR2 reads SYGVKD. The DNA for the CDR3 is TGTGCCATCAGTGATGACAGGGGCAAAGCTTATACGCAGTATTTT. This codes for CAISDDRGKAYTQYF.

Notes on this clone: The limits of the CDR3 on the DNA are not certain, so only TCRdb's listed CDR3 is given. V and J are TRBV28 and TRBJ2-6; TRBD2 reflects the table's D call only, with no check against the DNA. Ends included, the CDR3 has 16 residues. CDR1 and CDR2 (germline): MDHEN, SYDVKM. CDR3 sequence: CASSSSQASGANVLTF.

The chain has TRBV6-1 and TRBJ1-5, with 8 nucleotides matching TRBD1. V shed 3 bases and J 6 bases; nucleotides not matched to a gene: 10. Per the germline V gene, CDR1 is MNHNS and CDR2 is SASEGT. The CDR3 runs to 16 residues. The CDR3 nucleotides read TGTGCCAGCAGTGACCGACAGGGGAGAGTAGGTCAGCCCCAGCATTTT. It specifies CASSDRQGRVGQPQHF.

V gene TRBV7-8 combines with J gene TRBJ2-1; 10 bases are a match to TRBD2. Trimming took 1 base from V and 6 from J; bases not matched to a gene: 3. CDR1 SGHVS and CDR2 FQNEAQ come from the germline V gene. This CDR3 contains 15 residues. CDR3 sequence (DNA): TGTGCCAGCAGCTTAGGGCTAGCGGGAGTCAATGAGCAGTTCTTC. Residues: CASSLGLAGVNEQFF.

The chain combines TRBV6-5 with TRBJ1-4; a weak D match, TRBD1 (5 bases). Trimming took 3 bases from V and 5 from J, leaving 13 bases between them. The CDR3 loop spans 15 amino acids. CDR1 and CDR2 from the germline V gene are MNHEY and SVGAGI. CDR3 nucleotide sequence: TGTGCCAGCAGTTATACGACAGCCCCCAATGAAAAACTGTTTTTT. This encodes CASSYTTAPNEKLFF.

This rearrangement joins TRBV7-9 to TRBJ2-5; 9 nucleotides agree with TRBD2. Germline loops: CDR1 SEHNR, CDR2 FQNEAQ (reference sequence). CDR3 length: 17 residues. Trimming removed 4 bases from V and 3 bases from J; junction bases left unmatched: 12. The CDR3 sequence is CASSSTGLATPKETQYF. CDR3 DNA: TGTGCCAGCAGCTCCACCGGACTAGCGACACCAAAAGAGACCCAGTACTTC.

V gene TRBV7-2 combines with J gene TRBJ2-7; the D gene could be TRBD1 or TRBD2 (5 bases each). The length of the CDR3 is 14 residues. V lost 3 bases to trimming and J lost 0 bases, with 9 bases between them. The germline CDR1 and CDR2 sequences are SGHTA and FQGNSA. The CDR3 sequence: CASSFWGSSYEQYF. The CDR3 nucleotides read TGTGCCAGCAGCTTTTGGGGGAGCTCCTACGAGCAGTACTTC.

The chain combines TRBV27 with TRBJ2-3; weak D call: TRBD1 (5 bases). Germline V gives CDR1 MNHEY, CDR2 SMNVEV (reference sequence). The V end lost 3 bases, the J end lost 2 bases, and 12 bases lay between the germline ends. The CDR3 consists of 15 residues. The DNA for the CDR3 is TGTGCCAGCAGTTTGAGAAGACAGTTCACAGATACGCAGTATTTT. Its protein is CASSLRRQFTDTQYF.

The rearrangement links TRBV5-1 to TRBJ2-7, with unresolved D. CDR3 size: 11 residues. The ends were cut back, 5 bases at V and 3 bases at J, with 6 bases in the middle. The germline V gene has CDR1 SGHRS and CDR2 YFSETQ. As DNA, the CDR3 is TGCGCCAGCAGAGACCTCTACGAGCAGTACTTC. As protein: CASRDLYEQYF.

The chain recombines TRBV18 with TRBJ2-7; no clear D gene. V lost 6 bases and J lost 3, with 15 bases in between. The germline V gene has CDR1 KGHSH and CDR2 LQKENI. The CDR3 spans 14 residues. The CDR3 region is CASSPALGLYEQYF. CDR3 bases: TGTGCCAGCTCCCCCGCCCTAGGCCTCTACGAGCAGTACTTC.

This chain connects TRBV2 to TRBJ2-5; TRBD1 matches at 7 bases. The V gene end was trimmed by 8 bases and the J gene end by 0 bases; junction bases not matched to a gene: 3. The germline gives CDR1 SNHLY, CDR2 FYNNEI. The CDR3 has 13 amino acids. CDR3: CASLGQNQETQYF. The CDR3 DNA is TGTGCCAGCCTGGGACAGAACCAAGAGACCCAGTACTTC.

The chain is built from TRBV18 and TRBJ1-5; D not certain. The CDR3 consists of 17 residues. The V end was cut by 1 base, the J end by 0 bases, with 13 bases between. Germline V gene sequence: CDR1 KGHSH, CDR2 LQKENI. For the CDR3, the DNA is TGTGCCAGCTCACCACTGAGCGGCAGGACTAGCAATCAGCCCCAGCATTTT. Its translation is CASSPLSGRTSNQPQHF.

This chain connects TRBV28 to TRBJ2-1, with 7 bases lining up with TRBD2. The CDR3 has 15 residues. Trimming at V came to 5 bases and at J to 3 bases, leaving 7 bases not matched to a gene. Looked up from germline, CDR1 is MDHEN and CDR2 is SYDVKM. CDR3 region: CASSPSTSRYNEQFF. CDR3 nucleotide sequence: TGTGCCAGCAGTCCATCGACTAGCCGCTACAATGAGCAGTTCTTC.